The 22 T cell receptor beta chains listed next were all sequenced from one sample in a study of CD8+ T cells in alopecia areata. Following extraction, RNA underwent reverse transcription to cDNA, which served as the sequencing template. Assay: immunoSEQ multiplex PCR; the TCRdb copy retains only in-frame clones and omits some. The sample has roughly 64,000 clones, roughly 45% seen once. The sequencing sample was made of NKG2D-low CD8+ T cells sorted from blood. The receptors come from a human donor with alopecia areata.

CDR3 bases: TGCGCCAGCAGCCCGGGACCATTAGGCGGGGAGCTGTTTTTT. Its protein is CASSPGPLGGELFF. The chain joins TRBV4-1 to TRBJ2-2; TRBD1 or TRBD2 may be the D gene (5 bases each). V was cut by 4 bases and J by 7 bases, with 13 bases left in between. CDR3 size: 14 residues. Per the germline V gene, CDR1 is MGHRA and CDR2 is YSYEKL.

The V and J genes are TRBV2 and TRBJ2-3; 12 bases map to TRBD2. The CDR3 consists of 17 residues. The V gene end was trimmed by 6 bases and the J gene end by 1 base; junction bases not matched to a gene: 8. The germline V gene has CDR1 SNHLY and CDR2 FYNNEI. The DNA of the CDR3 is TGTGCCAGCAGGAGACTAGCGGGGGACCCTCGCACAGATACGCAGTATTTT. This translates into CASRRLAGDPRTDTQYF.

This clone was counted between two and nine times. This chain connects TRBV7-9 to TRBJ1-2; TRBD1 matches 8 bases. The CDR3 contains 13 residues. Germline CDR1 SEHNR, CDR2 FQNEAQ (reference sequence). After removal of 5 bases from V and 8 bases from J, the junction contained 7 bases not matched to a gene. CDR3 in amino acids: CASSHDRGWGYTF. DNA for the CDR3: TGTGCCAGCAGCCACGACAGGGGTTGGGGCTACACCTTC.

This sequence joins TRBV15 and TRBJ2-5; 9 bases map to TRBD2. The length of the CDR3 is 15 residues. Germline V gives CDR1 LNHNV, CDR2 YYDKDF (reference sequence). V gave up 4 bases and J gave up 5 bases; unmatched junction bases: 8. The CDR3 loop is CATSTSLAGGETQYF. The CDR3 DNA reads TGTGCCACCAGCACATCACTAGCGGGCGGGGAGACCCAGTACTTC.

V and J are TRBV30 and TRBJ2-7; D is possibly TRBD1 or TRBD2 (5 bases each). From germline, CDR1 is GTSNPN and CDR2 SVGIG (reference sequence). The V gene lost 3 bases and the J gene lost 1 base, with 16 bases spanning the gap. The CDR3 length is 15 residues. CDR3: CAWSPSGSISYEQYF. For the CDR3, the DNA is TGTGCCTGGAGCCCATCAGGGAGTATTTCCTACGAGCAGTACTTC.

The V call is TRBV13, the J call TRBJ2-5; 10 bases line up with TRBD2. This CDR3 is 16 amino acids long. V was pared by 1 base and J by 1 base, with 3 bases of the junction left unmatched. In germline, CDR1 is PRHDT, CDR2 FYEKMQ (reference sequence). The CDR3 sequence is CASSLALAGAQETQYF. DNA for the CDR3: TGTGCCAGCAGCTTAGCCCTAGCGGGGGCCCAAGAGACCCAGTACTTC. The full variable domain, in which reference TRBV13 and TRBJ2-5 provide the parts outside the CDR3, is AAGVIQSPRHLIKEKRETATLKCYPIPRHDTVYWYQQGPGQDPQFLISFYEKMQSDKGSIPDRFSAQQFSDYHSELNMSSLELGDSALYFCASSLALAGAQETQYFGPGTRLLVL.

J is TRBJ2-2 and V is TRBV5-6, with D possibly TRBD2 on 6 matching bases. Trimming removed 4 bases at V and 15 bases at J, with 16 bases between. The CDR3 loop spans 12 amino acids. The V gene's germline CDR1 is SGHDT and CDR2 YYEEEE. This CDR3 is CASSEPGRSVFF. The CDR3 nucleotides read TGTGCCAGCAGCGAACCAGGGAGGTCGGTGTTTTTT.

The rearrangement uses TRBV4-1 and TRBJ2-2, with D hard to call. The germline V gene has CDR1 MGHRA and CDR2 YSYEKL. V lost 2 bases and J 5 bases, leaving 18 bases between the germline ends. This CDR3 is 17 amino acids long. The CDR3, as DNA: TGCGCCAGCAGCCAAATGCCCGGGCGCCCGAGGACCGGGGAGCTGTTTTTT. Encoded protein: CASSQMPGRPRTGELFF.

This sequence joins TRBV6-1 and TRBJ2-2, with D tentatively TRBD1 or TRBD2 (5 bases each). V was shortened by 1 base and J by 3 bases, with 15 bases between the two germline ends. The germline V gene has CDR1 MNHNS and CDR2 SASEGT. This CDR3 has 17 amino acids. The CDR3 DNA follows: TGTGCCAGCAGTGAAGAGGGGCGAGGGCTCTACACCGGGGAGCTGTTTTTT. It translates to CASSEEGRGLYTGELFF.

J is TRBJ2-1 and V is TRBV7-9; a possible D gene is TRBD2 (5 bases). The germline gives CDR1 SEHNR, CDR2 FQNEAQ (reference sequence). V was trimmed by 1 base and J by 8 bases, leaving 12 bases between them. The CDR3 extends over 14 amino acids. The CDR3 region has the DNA TGTGCCAGCAGCTTAGTTAGAGCGGACGATGAGCAGTTCTTC. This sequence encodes CASSLVRADDEQFF.

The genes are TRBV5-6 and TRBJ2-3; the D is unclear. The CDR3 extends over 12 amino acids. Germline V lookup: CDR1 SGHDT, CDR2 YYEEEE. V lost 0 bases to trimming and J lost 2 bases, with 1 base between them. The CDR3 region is CASSLVTDTQYF. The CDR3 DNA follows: TGTGCCAGCAGCTTGGTCACAGATACGCAGTATTTT. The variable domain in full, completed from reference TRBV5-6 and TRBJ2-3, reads DAGVTQSPTHLIKTRGQQVTLRCSPKSGHDTVSWYQQALGQGPQFIFQYYEEEERQRGNFPDRFSGHQFPNYSSELNVNALLLGDSALYLCASSLVTDTQYFGPGTRLTVL.

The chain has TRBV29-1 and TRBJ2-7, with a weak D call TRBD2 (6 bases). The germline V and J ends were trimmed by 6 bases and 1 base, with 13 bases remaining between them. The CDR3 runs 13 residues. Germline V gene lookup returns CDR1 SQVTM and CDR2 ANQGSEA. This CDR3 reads CSVRGEGSYEQYF. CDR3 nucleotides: TGCAGCGTGCGGGGAGAGGGATCCTACGAGCAGTACTTC.

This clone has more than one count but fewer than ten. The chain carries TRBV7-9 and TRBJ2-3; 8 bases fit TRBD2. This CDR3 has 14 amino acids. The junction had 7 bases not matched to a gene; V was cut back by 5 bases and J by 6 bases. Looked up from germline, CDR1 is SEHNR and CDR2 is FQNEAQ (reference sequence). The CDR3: CASSPPGLADTQYF. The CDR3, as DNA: TGTGCCAGCAGCCCCCCCGGACTAGCTGATACGCAGTATTTT. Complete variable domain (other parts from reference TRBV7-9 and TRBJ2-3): DTGVSQNPRHKITKRGQNVTFRCDPISEHNRLYWYRQTLGQGPEFLTYFQNEAQLEKSRLLSDRFSAERPKGSFSTLEIQRTEQGDSAMYLCASSPPGLADTQYFGPGTRLTVL.

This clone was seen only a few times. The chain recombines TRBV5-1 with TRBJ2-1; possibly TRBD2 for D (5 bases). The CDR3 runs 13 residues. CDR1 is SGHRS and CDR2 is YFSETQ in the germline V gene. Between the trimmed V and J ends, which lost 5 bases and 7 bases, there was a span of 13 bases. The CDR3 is CASRLGPGNEQFF. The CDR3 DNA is TGCGCCAGCAGACTAGGTCCGGGGAATGAGCAGTTCTTC.

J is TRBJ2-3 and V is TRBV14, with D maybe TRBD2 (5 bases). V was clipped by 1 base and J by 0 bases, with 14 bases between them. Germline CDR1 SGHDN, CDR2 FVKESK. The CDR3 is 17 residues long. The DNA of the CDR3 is TGTGCCAGCAGCCAAGGCCGCGCCAGGACTAGCACAGATACGCAGTATTTT. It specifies CASSQGRARTSTDTQYF.

The CDR3 nucleotides are TGTGCCAGCAGCCCCCTGACTGGGGCCAACGTCCTGACTTTC. Translating gives CASSPLTGANVLTF. The V call is TRBV7-6, the J call TRBJ2-6, with D uncertain. Trimming took 5 bases from V and 2 from J, leaving 7 bases between them. Germline CDR1 SGHVS, CDR2 FNYEAQ. The CDR3 is 14 amino acids.

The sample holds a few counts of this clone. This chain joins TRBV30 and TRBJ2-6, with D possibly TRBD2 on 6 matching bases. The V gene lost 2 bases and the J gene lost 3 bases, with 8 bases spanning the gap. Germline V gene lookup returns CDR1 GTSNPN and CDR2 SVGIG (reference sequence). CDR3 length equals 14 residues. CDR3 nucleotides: TGTGCCTGGAGTCCGGGGGTTGGGGCCAACGTCCTGACTTTC. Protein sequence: CAWSPGVGANVLTF.

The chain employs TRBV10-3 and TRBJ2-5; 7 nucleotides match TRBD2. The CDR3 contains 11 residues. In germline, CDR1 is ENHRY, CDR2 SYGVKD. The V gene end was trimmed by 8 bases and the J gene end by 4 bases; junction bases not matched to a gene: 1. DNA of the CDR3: TGTGCCATCGGCGGGGGAGAGACCCAGTACTTC. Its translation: CAIGGGETQYF.

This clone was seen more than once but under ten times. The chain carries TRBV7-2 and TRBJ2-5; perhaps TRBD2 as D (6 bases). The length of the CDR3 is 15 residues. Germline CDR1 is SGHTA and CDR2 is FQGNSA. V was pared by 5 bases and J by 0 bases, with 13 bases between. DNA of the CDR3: TGTGCCAGCAGCCCGGGACTGACGTACCAAGAGACCCAGTACTTC. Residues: CASSPGLTYQETQYF.

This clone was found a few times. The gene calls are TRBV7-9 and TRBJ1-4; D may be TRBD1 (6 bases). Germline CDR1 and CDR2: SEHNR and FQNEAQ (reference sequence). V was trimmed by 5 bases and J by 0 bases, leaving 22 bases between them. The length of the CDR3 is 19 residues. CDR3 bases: TGTGCCAGCAGCACAGAGGGGGGGGTCTCCCTCCCAACTAATGAAAAACTGTTTTTT. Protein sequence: CASSTEGGVSLPTNEKLFF.

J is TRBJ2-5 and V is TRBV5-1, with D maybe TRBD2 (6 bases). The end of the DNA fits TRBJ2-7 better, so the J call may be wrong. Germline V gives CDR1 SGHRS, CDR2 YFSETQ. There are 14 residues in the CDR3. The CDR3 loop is CASSIYGGRDEQYF. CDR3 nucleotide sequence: TGCGCCAGCAGCATCTACGGGGGAAGGGACGAGCAGTACTTC.

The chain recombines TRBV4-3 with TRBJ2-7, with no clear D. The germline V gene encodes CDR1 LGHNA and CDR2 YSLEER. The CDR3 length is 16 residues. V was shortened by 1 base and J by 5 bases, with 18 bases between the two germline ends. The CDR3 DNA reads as TGCGCCAGCAGCCAAGCAGCTTCCCTCCCAGCCCACGAGCAGTACTTC. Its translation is CASSQAASLPAHEQYF.